Listed here are 28 T cell receptor beta chains from one sample, sequenced in a study of blood T cell repertoires in COVID-19 (dated by TCRdb to about 2020). Library prep was done by the immunoSEQ multiplex PCR assay. TCRdb's version of the immuneACCESS table is confined to in-frame rearrangements and falls short of the full clone set. An unresolved V gene accounts for under half of the shortfall where checked; the remainder is of unknown origin. In all, the sample holds about 120,000 clones, and about two thirds of those were seen once. The top ten clonotypes cover more than 0.75% of the sample. The sample consisted of peripheral blood. These receptors were obtained from a human donor with acute or convalescent COVID-19. The donor label of this sample is uncertain.

V is TRBV24-1 and J is TRBJ2-1; 12 bases fit TRBD2. CDR3 size: 15 residues. The J segment lost 7 bases and the V segment lost 4 bases, leaving 4 bases of the junction unmatched. Looked up from germline, CDR1 is KGHDR and CDR2 is SFDVKD. CDR3 residues: CATSDLGTSGNEQFF. The DNA of the CDR3 is TGTGCCACCAGTGACTTGGGGACTAGCGGGAATGAGCAGTTCTTC.

The chain combines TRBV7-6 with TRBJ2-5, with 10 bases lining up with TRBD2. The germline CDR1 and CDR2 sequences are SGHVS and FNYEAQ. The CDR3 length is 16 residues. Trimming cost V 1 base and J 2 bases; bases outside gene matches: 4. The CDR3 is CASSLGIAGGQETQYF. CDR3 sequence (DNA): TGTGCCAGCAGCTTAGGGATAGCGGGGGGACAAGAGACCCAGTACTTC.

This clone was seen more than once but under ten times. V and J are TRBV6-4 and TRBJ2-2; no clear D. V was clipped by 3 bases and J by 7 bases, with 6 bases between them. Looked up from germline, CDR1 is MRHNA and CDR2 is SNTAGT. The length of the CDR3 is 12 residues. This chain's CDR3 is CASSDIRGELFF. Here the CDR3 DNA reads TGTGCCAGCAGTGATATCCGCGGGGAGCTGTTTTTT.

V gene TRBV11-1 combines with J gene TRBJ2-3; 11 bases fit TRBD2. Germline CDR1 and CDR2: SGHAT and FQDESV (reference sequence). The length of the CDR3 is 16 residues. Losses at the gene ends were 1 base for V and 1 base for J; bases not matched to a gene: 1. The CDR3 loop is CASSLELAGGTDTQYF. Here the CDR3 DNA reads TGTGCCAGCAGCTTAGAACTAGCGGGGGGCACAGATACGCAGTATTTT.

This clone was observed a single time. The chain recombines TRBV24-1 with TRBJ1-5, with TRBD1 identical over 7 bases. Trimming cost V 2 bases and J 0 bases; bases outside gene matches: 6. Per the germline V gene, CDR1 is KGHDR and CDR2 is SFDVKD. The CDR3 consists of 17 residues. The CDR3 DNA is TGTGCCACCAGTGATTCGTTGACAGGGAGTAGCAATCAGCCCCAGCATTTT. Translation: CATSDSLTGSSNQPQHF.

This clone has only a few counts. V gene TRBV5-1 combines with J gene TRBJ1-2; TRBD1 is a possible D gene (5 bases). V lost 4 bases, J lost 2 bases, and 9 bases lay in between. CDR1 is SGHRS, CDR2 YFSETQ, per germline. CDR3 length: 13 amino acids. This chain's CDR3 is CASSPEGNYGYTF. CDR3 in DNA: TGCGCCAGCAGCCCGGAGGGGAACTATGGCTACACCTTC.

V is TRBV12-5 and J is TRBJ2-2; D call uncertain. Per the germline V gene, CDR1 is LGHNT and CDR2 is FRNRAP. This CDR3 is built from 15 residues. Trimming stripped 10 bases from V and 0 bases from J, with 15 bases between. CDR3 sequence reads: CATQNGPPNTGELFF. In DNA, the CDR3 is TGTGCTACCCAGAATGGGCCGCCGAACACCGGGGAGCTGTTTTTT.

This clone appeared a few times. The chain joins TRBV5-5 to TRBJ1-3; maybe TRBD1 (5 bases). Germline values: CDR1 SGHKS, CDR2 YYEKEE (reference sequence). V was pared by 0 bases and J by 0 bases, with 7 bases between. This CDR3 has 15 amino acids. The CDR3 DNA reads as TGTGCCAGCAGCTTGGGACAGTCCTCTGGAAACACCATATATTTT. Protein product: CASSLGQSSGNTIYF. Combining the CDR3 with reference TRBV5-5 and TRBJ1-3 gives the whole variable domain DAGVTQSPTHLIKTRGQQVTLRCSPISGHKSVSWYQQVLGQGPQFIFQYYEKEERGRGNFPDRFSARQFPNYSSELNVNALLLGDSALYLCASSLGQSSGNTIYFGEGSWLTVV.

The rearrangement joins TRBV19 to TRBJ2-5, with 9 bases aligning to TRBD1. This CDR3 spans 14 amino acids. V dropped 5 bases and J dropped 5; count of bases not matched to a gene: 6. Germline V CDR1 and CDR2: LNHDA, SQIVND (reference sequence). CDR3 protein: CASSSTGGGETQYF. Here the CDR3 DNA reads TGTGCCAGTAGTTCTACAGGGGGCGGGGAGACCCAGTACTTC.

The chain has TRBV7-7 and TRBJ2-2, with 9 bases that match TRBD1. V lost 5 bases to trimming and J lost 4 bases; unmatched junction nucleotides: 5. This CDR3 has 15 residues. Germline CDR1 SSHAT, CDR2 FNYEAQ (reference sequence). CDR3 amino acids: CASSRDRVFTGELFF. CDR3 sequence (DNA): TGTGCCAGCAGCCGGGACAGGGTTTTCACCGGGGAGCTGTTTTTT.

CDR3 amino acids: CASSVGAGGYYNEQFF. CDR3 DNA sequence: TGTGCCAGCAGCGTGGGAGCGGGGGGTTATTACAATGAGCAGTTCTTC. The chain carries TRBV9 and TRBJ2-1; TRBD2 matches 9 bases. The CDR3 runs 16 residues. Trimming removed 2 bases from V and 4 bases from J; junction bases left unmatched: 7. Germline V gene lookup returns CDR1 SGDLS and CDR2 YYNGEE.

The J gene is TRBJ2-1, the V gene TRBV6-4; possibly TRBD1 for D (6 bases). The CDR3 totals 15 residues. Trimming removed 2 bases from V and 6 bases from J, with 14 bases in between. CDR1 and CDR2 (germline): MRHNA, SNTAGT. Here the CDR3 reads CASSDGTRDTNEQFF. CDR3 sequence (DNA): TGTGCCAGCAGTGACGGGACAAGGGATACCAATGAGCAGTTCTTC.

The chain joins TRBV9 to TRBJ1-3; 7 bases align to TRBD1. Losses at the gene ends were 7 bases for V and 4 bases for J; bases not matched to a gene: 2. The CDR3 extends over 12 amino acids. Germline loops: CDR1 SGDLS, CDR2 YYNGEE. Here the CDR3 reads CASGTDGNTIYF. The CDR3 region has the DNA TGTGCCAGCGGGACAGACGGAAACACCATATATTTT.

The gene calls are TRBV27 and TRBJ1-5; D is perhaps TRBD1 (6 bases). Germline CDR1 is MNHEY and CDR2 is SMNVEV (reference sequence). The CDR3 totals 14 residues. Deletions cut 5 bases from V and 3 bases from J, with 11 bases between. The CDR3 reads CASSRTGNNQPQHF. CDR3 coding DNA: TGTGCCAGCAGTCGAACAGGGAACAATCAGCCCCAGCATTTT.

This clone appeared a single time. The chain employs TRBV7-9 and TRBJ1-1; the D is unclear. Trimming removed 6 bases at V and 8 bases at J, with 13 bases between. This CDR3 contains 12 residues. Germline CDR1 and CDR2: SEHNR and FQNEAQ (reference sequence). CDR3 DNA sequence: TGTGCCAGCAGTCGAGCAGGAACAGAAGCTTTCTTT. It specifies CASSRAGTEAFF.

This clone was observed a single time. This chain connects TRBV5-4 to TRBJ1-6; D perhaps matches TRBD1 (6 bases). The germline CDR1 and CDR2 sequences are SGHNT and YYREEE (reference sequence). The CDR3 is 18 residues long. Trimming left V 3 bases short and J 3 bases short, with 19 bases between. The CDR3 DNA sequence: TGTGCCAGCAGCTACCGAGACAGGAATGGCCTCTATAATTCACCCCTCCACTTT. It yields the protein CASSYRDRNGLYNSPLHF.

This clone has a single count. The V gene is TRBV4-1, the J gene TRBJ2-7, with TRBD1 identical over 7 bases. This CDR3 region has 13 residues. Germline values: CDR1 MGHRA, CDR2 YSYEKL. V trimming: 4 bases; J trimming: 5 bases; junction bases outside the gene matches: 5. This chain's CDR3 is CASSPATGNEQYV. The DNA of the CDR3 is TGCGCCAGCAGCCCTGCGACAGGGAACGAGCAGTACGTC.

This chain connects TRBV6-1 to TRBJ1-6; D perhaps matches TRBD1 (5 bases). Germline CDR1 is MNHNS and CDR2 is SASEGT. The CDR3 contains 16 residues. With 3 bases removed from V and 7 bases from J, the gap between germline ends came to 16 bases. The CDR3 bases are TGTGCCAGCAGTGAGTGGTGGAGCCAGGGAAATTCACCCCTCCACTTT. The encoded protein is CASSEWWSQGNSPLHF.

The V and J genes are TRBV5-1 and TRBJ1-1; D not certain. Trimming cost V 3 bases and J 1 base, with 10 bases left between them. Germline CDR1 SGHRS, CDR2 YFSETQ. The CDR3 loop spans 14 amino acids. CDR3 DNA sequence: TGCGCCAGCAGCTATGCCCGAGGGAACACTGAAGCTTTCTTT. This gives the protein CASSYARGNTEAFF.

The genes are TRBV2 and TRBJ1-3, with a weak D call TRBD1 (5 bases). Trimming shortened V by 5 bases and J by 3 bases, and 11 bases separated the two germline ends. The length of the CDR3 is 14 residues. The germline V gene encodes CDR1 SNHLY and CDR2 FYNNEI. CDR3 residues: CASSSDSVGNTIYF. The CDR3 DNA reads TGTGCCAGCAGTTCAGACAGCGTTGGAAACACCATATATTTT.

The chain carries TRBV5-1 and TRBJ1-1; 10 bases are shared with TRBD1. Germline CDR1 reads SGHRS; CDR2 reads YFSETQ. The junction had 6 bases not matched to a gene; V was cut back by 2 bases and J by 11 bases. The CDR3 is made up of 13 amino acids. CDR3 bases: TGCGCCAGCAGCTTTACGGGGACAGGGGACGCTTTCTTT. Amino acid sequence: CASSFTGTGDAFF.

CDR3: CASSVATRTSGGLYNEQFF. CDR3 nucleotide sequence: TGTGCCAGCAGCGTAGCTACCAGGACTAGCGGGGGCCTCTACAATGAGCAGTTCTTC. The chain uses TRBV9 and TRBJ2-1, with 13 bases that match TRBD2. CDR3 length: 19 amino acids. From germline, CDR1 is SGDLS and CDR2 YYNGEE. Unmatched junction bases numbered 9, after V lost 0 bases and J lost 3 bases.

The chain carries TRBV19 and TRBJ1-4, with 9 nucleotides matching TRBD1. V was pared by 4 bases and J by 5 bases, with 5 bases of the junction left unmatched. The CDR3 totals 15 residues. From germline, CDR1 is LNHDA and CDR2 SQIVND (reference sequence). For the CDR3, the DNA is TGTGCCAGTAGTAGAAGGACAGGGGCAAATGAAAAACTGTTTTTT. Its protein product is CASSRRTGANEKLFF.

With respect to this clone: Different DNA sequences within this sample yield the same CDR3. This chain's CDR3 is CASSLGGGTEAFF. CDR3 DNA sequence: TGTGCCAGCAGCTTAGGTGGCGGAACTGAAGCTTTCTTT. The genes are TRBV7-9 and TRBJ1-1; no definite D call. The CDR3 totals 13 residues. The V end lost 1 base, the J end lost 5 bases, and 8 bases lay between the germline ends. CDR1 and CDR2 (germline): SEHNR, FQNEAQ (reference sequence).

This clone appeared a few times. The V and J genes are TRBV2 and TRBJ2-1, with 7 bases that match TRBD2. Germline-derived CDR1 and CDR2 are SNHLY and FYNNEI. The CDR3 is made up of 14 amino acids. Trimming took 6 bases from V and 7 from J; bases not matched to a gene: 9. CDR3 in DNA: TGTGCCAGCAGGACCCCCTGGGGAGGGAATGAGCAGTTCTTC. Translation: CASRTPWGGNEQFF.

This clone was counted only a few times. This chain joins TRBV7-8 and TRBJ1-4, with no clear D. CDR1 SGHVS and CDR2 FQNEAQ come from the germline V gene. The CDR3 is 15 amino acids. The germline V and J ends were trimmed by 3 bases and 5 bases, with 13 bases remaining between them. The CDR3 spells CASSFAPGSNEKLFF. CDR3 bases: TGTGCCAGCAGCTTTGCGCCCGGGAGCAATGAAAAACTGTTTTTT.

V gene TRBV18 combines with J gene TRBJ1-5, with TRBD1 matching 9 bases. There are 15 residues in the CDR3. V lost 1 base to trimming and J lost 5 bases; unmatched junction nucleotides: 3. Germline lookup yields CDR1 KGHSH and CDR2 LQKENI. CDR3 sequence: CASSPRTGADQPQHF. The CDR3 DNA is TGTGCCAGCTCACCACGGACAGGGGCGGATCAGCCCCAGCATTTT.

The chain combines TRBV29-1 with TRBJ1-2, with no clear D. Germline V gene sequence: CDR1 SQVTM, CDR2 ANQGSEA. Trimming took off 5 bases at V and 4 bases at J, with 11 bases between the two ends. The CDR3 sequence is 12 residues long. CDR3 in amino acids: CSVPDNFYGYTF. The CDR3, as DNA: TGCAGCGTTCCCGACAACTTCTATGGCTACACCTTC.